This entry concerns a single T cell receptor beta chain. Its antigen is unidentified. Both 60 Vbeta primers and 13 Jbeta primers went into the PCR. The table came from immunoSEQ multiplex PCR; TCRdb's copy has only in-frame clones and leaves some out. Among 70,000 to 90,000 clones, 60% to 75% were seen once, and the ten largest hold roughly 21%. The V gene's germline CDR1 is SGDLS and CDR2 YYNGEE. Trimming removed 0 bases from V and 11 bases from J; junction bases left unmatched: 12. This CDR3 contains 15 residues. This entry is derived from a study of cytomegalovirus exposure and HLA in healthy donors. General study results and limits: Specific recognition of CMV antigens was confirmed in vitro for a few chains (all CMV-associated). Cytomegalovirus-associated TCR beta chains were listed, numbering 164. An analysis done earlier found most TCR beta V segments productive about 87% or about 30% of the time.

Sequences were obtained from PBMCs. The chain combines TRBV9 with TRBJ2-5, with 8 bases that match TRBD1. The TCR comes from a man aged 35 to 55 in good health and CMV-seropositive. The CDR3 DNA is TGTGCCAGCAGCGTAGCACCAGGACAGGGCTATCTACAGTACTTC. This encodes CASSVAPGQGYLQYF.